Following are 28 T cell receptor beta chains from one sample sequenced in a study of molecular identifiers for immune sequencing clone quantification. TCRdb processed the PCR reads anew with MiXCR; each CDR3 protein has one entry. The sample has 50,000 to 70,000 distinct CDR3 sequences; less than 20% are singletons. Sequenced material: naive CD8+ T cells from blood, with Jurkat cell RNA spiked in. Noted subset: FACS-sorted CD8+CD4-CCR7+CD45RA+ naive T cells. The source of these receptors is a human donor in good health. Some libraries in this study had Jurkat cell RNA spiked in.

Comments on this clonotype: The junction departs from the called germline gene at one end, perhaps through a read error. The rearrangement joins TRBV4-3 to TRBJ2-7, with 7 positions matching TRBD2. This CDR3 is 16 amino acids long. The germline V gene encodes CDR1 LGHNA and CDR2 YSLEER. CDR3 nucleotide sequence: TGCGCCAGCAGCCAAGTGGGGCCAGCGGGATCGCGAGAGCGGTACTTC. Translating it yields CASSQVGPAGSRERYF.

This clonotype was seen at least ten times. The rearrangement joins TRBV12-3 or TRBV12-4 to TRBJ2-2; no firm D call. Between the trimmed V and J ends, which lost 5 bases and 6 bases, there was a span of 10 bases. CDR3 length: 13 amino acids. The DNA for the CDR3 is TGTGCCAGCAGTCCCTCGGGCGCCGGGGAGCTGTTTTTT. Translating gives CASSPSGAGELFF.

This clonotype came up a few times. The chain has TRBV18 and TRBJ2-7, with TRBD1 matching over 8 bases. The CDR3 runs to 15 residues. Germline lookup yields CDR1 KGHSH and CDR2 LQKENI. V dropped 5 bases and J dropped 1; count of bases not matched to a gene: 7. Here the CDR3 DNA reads TGTGCCAGCTCAAGAGGACAGGGCCTTTCCTACGAGCAGTACTTC. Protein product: CASSRGQGLSYEQYF.

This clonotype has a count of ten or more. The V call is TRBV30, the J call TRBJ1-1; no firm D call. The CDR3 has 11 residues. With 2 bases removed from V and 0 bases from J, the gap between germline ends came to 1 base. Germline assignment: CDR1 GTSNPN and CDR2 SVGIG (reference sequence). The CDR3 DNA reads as TGTGCCTGGAGTATGAACACTGAAGCTTTCTTT. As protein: CAWSMNTEAFF.

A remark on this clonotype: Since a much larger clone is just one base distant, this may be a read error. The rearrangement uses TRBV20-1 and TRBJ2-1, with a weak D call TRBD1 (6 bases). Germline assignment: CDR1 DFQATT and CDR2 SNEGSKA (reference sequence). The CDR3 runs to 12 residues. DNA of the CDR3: TGCAGTGCTCCCAGGGGTATGAATGAGCGGTTCTTC. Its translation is CSAPRGMNERFF.

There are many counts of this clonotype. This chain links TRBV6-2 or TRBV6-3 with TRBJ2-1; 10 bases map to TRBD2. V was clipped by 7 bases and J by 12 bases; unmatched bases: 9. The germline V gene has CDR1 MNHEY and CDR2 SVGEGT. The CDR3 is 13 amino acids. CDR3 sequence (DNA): TGTGCCAGCACATCTAGCGGGAGTCTCGCGCAGTTCTTC. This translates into CASTSSGSLAQFF.

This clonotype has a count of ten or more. The CDR3: CSASQTGLAGDEQYF. The CDR3 DNA reads TGCAGTGCTAGCCAGACGGGACTAGCGGGAGACGAGCAGTACTTC. V gene TRBV20-1 combines with J gene TRBJ2-7, with 14 bases identical to TRBD2. J gave up 5 bases and V 3 bases, and 6 bases lay outside the gene matches. Germline V lookup: CDR1 DFQATT, CDR2 SNEGSKA (reference sequence). This CDR3 is 15 amino acids long.

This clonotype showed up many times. CDR3 coding DNA: TGTGCCAGCAGGCAGGTTGAAAGCTCCTACGAGCAGTACTTC. It is translated as CASRQVESSYEQYF. The V and J genes are TRBV7-2 and TRBJ2-7; D is undetermined. Trimming stripped 6 bases from V and 0 bases from J, with 12 bases between. The germline V gene has CDR1 SGHTA and CDR2 FQGNSA. The CDR3 covers 14 residues. Filled out from reference TRBV7-2 and TRBJ2-7, the complete variable domain reads GAGVSQSPSNKVTEKGKDVELRCDPISGHTALYWYRQSLGQGLEFLIYFQGNSAPDKSGLPSDRFSAERTGGSVSTLTIQRTQQEDSAVYLCASRQVESSYEQYFGPGTRLTVT.

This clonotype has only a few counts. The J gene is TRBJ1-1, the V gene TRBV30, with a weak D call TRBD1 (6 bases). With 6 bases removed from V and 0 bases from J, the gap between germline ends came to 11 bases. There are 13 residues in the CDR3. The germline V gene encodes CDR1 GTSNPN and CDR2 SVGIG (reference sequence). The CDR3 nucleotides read TGTGCCTGTCCGGGACAAATGAACACTGAAGCTTTCTTT. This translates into CACPGQMNTEAFF.

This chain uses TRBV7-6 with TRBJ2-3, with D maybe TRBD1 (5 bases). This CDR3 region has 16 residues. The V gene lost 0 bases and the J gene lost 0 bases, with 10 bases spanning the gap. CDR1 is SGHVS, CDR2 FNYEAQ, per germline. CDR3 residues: CASSLAVRVSTDTQYF. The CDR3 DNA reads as TGTGCCAGCAGCTTAGCTGTCAGGGTTAGCACAGATACGCAGTATTTT.

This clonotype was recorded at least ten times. The CDR3 region is CASSWGLAGGWTGELFF. CDR3 in DNA: TGTGCCAGCAGCTGGGGACTAGCGGGAGGATGGACCGGGGAGCTGTTTTTT. The chain links TRBV11-2 to TRBJ2-2; 15 positions match TRBD2. Trimming removed 4 bases from V and 5 bases from J; junction bases left unmatched: 5. The CDR3 has 17 amino acids. Germline-derived CDR1 and CDR2 are SGHAT and FQNNGV.

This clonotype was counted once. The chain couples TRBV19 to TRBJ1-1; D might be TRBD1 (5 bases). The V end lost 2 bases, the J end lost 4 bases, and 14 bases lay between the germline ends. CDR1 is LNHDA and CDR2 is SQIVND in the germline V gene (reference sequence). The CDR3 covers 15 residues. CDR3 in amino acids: CASSISGLGSTEAFF. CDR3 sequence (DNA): TGTGCCAGTAGTATATCAGGGCTGGGGAGCACTGAAGCTTTCTTT.

Here the CDR3 DNA reads TGTGCCAGCAGCTTGAGGTCTAGCGCTGTCTACAATGAGCAGTTCTTC. The encoded protein is CASSLRSSAVYNEQFF. The chain joins TRBV5-6 to TRBJ2-1; a weak D match, TRBD2 (6 bases). The CDR3 is made up of 16 amino acids. Trimming removed 1 base from V and 3 bases from J, with 14 bases in between. Germline V lookup: CDR1 SGHDT, CDR2 YYEEEE.

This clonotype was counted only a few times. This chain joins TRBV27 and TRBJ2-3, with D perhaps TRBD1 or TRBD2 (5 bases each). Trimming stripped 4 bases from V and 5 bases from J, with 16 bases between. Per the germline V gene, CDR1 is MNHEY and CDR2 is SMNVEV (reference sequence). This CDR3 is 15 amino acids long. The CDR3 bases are TGTGCCAGCAGTTCCGGGGCCCTCAGGGTAGATACGCAGTATTTT. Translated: CASSSGALRVDTQYF.

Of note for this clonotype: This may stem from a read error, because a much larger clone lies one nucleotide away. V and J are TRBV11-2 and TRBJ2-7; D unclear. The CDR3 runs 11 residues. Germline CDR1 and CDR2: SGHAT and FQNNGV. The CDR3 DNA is TGTGCCAGCAGCTCGATCTACGAGCAGTGCTTC. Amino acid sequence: CASSSIYEQCF.

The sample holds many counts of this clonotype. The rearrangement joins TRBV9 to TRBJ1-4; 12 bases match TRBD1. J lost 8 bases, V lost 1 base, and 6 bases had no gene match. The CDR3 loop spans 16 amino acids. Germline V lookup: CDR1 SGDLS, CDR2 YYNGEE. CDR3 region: CASSVRAGTGGEKLFF. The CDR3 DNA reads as TGTGCCAGCAGCGTAAGAGCCGGGACAGGGGGCGAAAAACTGTTTTTT.

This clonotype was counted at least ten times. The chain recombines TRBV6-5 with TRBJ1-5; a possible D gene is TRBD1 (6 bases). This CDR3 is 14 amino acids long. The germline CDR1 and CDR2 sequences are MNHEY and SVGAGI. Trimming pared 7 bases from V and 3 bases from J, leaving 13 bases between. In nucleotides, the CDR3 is TGTGCCAGCACCCACAGGGTATACAATCAGCCCCAGCATTTT. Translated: CASTHRVYNQPQHF.

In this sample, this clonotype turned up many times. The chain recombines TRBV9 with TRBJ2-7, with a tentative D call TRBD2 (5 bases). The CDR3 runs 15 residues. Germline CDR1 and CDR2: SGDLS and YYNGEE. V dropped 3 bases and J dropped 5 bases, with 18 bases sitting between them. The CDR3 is CASSADGGSVHEQYF. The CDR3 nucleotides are TGTGCCAGCAGCGCTGACGGTGGGAGCGTCCACGAGCAGTACTTC.

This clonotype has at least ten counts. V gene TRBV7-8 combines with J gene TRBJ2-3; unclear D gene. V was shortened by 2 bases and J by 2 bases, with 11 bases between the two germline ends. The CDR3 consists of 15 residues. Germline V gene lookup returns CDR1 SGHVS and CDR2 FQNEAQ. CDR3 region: CASSLITGHTDTQYF. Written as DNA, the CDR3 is TGTGCCAGCAGCTTAATTACGGGCCACACAGATACGCAGTATTTT. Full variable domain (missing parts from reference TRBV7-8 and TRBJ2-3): GAGVSQSPRYKVAKRGQDVALRCDPISGHVSLFWYQQALGQGPEFLTYFQNEAQLDKSGLPSDRFFAERPEGSVSTLKIQRTQQEDSAVYLCASSLITGHTDTQYFGPGTRLTVL.

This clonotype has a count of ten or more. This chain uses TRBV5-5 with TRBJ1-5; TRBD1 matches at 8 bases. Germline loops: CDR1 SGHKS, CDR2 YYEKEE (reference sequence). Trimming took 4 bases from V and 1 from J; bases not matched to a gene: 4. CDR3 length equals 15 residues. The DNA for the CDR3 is TGTGCCAGCAGCCTGGGACAGGAGAGCAATCAGCCCCAGCATTTT. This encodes CASSLGQESNQPQHF.

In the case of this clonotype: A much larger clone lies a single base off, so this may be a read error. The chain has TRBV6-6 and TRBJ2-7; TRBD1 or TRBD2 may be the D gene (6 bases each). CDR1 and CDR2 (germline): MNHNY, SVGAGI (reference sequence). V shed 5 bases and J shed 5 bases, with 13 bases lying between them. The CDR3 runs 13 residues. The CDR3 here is CASSRGRLDEQYF. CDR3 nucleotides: TGTGCCAGCAGTCGGGGGCGTTTGGACGAGCAGTACTTC.

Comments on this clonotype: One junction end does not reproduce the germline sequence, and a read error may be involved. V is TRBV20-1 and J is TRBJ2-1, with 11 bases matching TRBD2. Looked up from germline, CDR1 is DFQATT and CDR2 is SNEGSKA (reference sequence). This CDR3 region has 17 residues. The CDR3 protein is CGARGPVTSGSDNEQFF. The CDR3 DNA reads TGCGGTGCTAGAGGTCCCGTAACTAGCGGGAGTGACAATGAGCAGTTCTTC.

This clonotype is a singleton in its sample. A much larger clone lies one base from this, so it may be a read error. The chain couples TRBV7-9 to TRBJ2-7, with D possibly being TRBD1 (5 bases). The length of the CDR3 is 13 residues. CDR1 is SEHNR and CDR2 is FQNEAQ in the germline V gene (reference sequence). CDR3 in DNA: TGTGCCAGCGGCTTGCTAGGGGCCTACGAGCAGTACTTC. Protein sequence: CASGLLGAYEQYF.

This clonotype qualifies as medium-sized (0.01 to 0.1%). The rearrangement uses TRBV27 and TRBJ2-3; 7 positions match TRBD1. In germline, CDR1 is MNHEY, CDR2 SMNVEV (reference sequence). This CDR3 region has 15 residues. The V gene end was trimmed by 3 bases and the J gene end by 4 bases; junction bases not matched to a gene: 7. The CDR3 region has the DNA TGTGCCAGCAGTTTTGGGACAGTCTCGTCAGATACGCAGTATTTT. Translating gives CASSFGTVSSDTQYF.

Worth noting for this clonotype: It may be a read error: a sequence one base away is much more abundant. CDR3 region: CSVKDRDRQYF. CDR3 nucleotides: TGCAGCGTTAAAGATCGGGACAGACAGTACTTC. This sequence joins TRBV29-1 and TRBJ2-5; 7 nucleotides match TRBD1. The CDR3 has 11 amino acids. Germline-derived CDR1 and CDR2 are SQVTM and ANQGSEA.

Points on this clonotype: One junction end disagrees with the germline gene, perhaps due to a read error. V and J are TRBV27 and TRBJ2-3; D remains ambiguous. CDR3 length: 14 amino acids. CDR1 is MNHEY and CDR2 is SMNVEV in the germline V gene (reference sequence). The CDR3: CASSPSWETDAQYF. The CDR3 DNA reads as TGTGCCAGCAGTCCGAGTTGGGAAACAGATGCGCAGTATTTT.

The CDR3 sequence is CASSARDRGPKETQYF. The CDR3, as DNA: TGTGCCAGCAGCGCGAGGGACAGGGGGCCAAAAGAGACCCAGTACTTC. The chain is built from TRBV11-2 and TRBJ2-5, with 12 bases that match TRBD1. This CDR3 is built from 16 residues. Trimming cost V 5 bases and J 3 bases; bases outside gene matches: 7. The germline V gene has CDR1 SGHAT and CDR2 FQNNGV.

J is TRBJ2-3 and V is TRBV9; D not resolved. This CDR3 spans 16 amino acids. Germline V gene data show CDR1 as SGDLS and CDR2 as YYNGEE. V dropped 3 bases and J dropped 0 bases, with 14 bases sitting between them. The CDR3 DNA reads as TGTGCCAGCAGCGGCGACCCAACGGTGAGCACAGATACGCAGTATTTT. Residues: CASSGDPTVSTDTQYF.